The 21 T cell receptor beta chains below were found in one sample sequenced in a study of T cell responses to AZD1222 COVID-19 vaccine. Method: immunoSEQ multiplex PCR; TCRdb's copy keeps in-frame clones and lacks some. The sample gives 140,000 or so clones, more than 75% of which show up once; approximately 2% is in the top ten. This specimen consisted of peripheral blood, obtained 28 days after the second AZD1222 dose. These receptors all come from an adult who received the AZD1222 COVID-19 vaccine.

The V gene is TRBV2, the J gene TRBJ1-1; D possibly corresponds to TRBD1 (6 bases). The germline CDR1 and CDR2 sequences are SNHLY and FYNNEI. The CDR3 is 15 amino acids. The germline V and J ends were trimmed by 1 base and 1 base, with 10 bases remaining between them. Here the CDR3 reads CASSEGAGANTEAFF. CDR3 DNA: TGTGCCAGCAGTGAAGGGGCAGGGGCGAACACTGAAGCTTTCTTT.

This sequence joins TRBV7-3 and TRBJ2-1; 9 bases match TRBD1. V was pared by 5 bases and J by 9 bases, with 5 bases of the junction left unmatched. The CDR3 is 13 residues long. Germline assignment: CDR1 SGHTA and CDR2 FQGTGA. The CDR3: CASSAHRGLEQFF. CDR3 sequence (DNA): TGTGCCAGCAGCGCCCACAGGGGGCTTGAGCAGTTCTTC.

V usage is TRBV21-1 and J usage is TRBJ1-4; the table's D call, TRBD1, was not checked against the DNA. TRBV21-1 counts as a pseudogene. The length of the CDR3 is 15 residues. In DNA form, the CDR3 reads TGTGCCAGCAGCAAAACCCAGGACAGTAATGAAAAACTGTTTTTT. This gives the protein CASSKTQDSNEKLFF.

The chain combines TRBV7-2 with TRBJ1-2, with TRBD1 as a possible D gene (6 bases). CDR3 size: 18 residues. CDR1 is SGHTA, CDR2 FQGNSA, per germline. The V end was cut by 5 bases, the J end by 0 bases, with 22 bases between. CDR3 sequence reads: CASSPVVGGLIANYGYTF. The CDR3 nucleotides are TGTGCCAGCAGCCCGGTGGTAGGGGGACTTATAGCTAACTATGGCTACACCTTC.

The genes are TRBV12-3 or TRBV12-4 and TRBJ2-7; D call uncertain. The ends were cut back, 4 bases at V and 5 bases at J, with 6 bases in the middle. The CDR3 loop spans 11 amino acids. CDR3 residues: CASSSLDEQYF. The CDR3 region has the DNA TGTGCCAGCAGTTCGTTGGACGAGCAGTACTTC.

The V call is TRBV20-1, the J call TRBJ2-3; D is uncertain. V was shortened by 6 bases and J by 2 bases, with 6 bases between the two germline ends. CDR1 is DFQATT, CDR2 SNEGSKA, per germline (reference sequence). The CDR3 has 11 amino acids. The CDR3 DNA is TGCAGTGCCTTGAACACAGATACGCAGTATTTT. Its translation: CSALNTDTQYF.

The chain is built from TRBV11-2 and TRBJ2-1; the match to TRBD2 covers 7 bases. J was trimmed by 6 bases and V by 2 bases; bases with no gene match: 7. CDR1 and CDR2 (germline): SGHAT, FQNNGV. This CDR3 has 15 residues. This CDR3 is CASSLRTSGVNEQFF. The DNA of the CDR3 is TGTGCCAGCAGCTTAAGGACTAGTGGGGTCAATGAGCAGTTCTTC.

J is TRBJ2-1 and V is TRBV28; 8 bases agree with TRBD2. Germline V gives CDR1 MDHEN, CDR2 SYDVKM. This CDR3 has 14 residues. With V trimmed by 5 bases and J by 9 bases, 9 bases remained unmatched. The CDR3 DNA reads TGTGCCAGCAGTCCACGGCGGGGGGTTAGTGAGCAGTTCTTC. It encodes CASSPRRGVSEQFF.

The chain uses TRBV28 and TRBJ1-5, with a possible D match to TRBD1 (5 bases). Germline lookup yields CDR1 MDHEN and CDR2 SYDVKM. This CDR3 region has 16 residues. With 1 base removed from V and 1 base from J, the gap between germline ends came to 11 bases. The CDR3 DNA reads as TGTGCCAGCAGTTTATTCCACAGGCGGAGCAATCAGCCCCAGCATTTT. Residues: CASSLFHRRSNQPQHF. Full variable domain (missing parts from reference TRBV28 and TRBJ1-5): DVKVTQSSRYLVKRTGEKVFLECVQDMDHENMFWYRQDPGLGLRLIYFSYDVKMKEKGDIPEGYSVSREKKERFSLILESASTNQTSMYLCASSLFHRRSNQPQHFGDGTRLSIL.

The chain couples TRBV7-3 to TRBJ1-1, with D perhaps TRBD1 (5 bases). Trimming removed 2 bases from V and 11 bases from J, with 15 bases in between. The CDR3 covers 13 residues. In germline, CDR1 is SGHTA, CDR2 FQGTGA. This CDR3 reads CASSLQGGQRAFF. The CDR3 DNA reads as TGTGCCAGCAGCTTACAGGGAGGGCAGCGGGCTTTCTTT.

The chain is built from TRBV19 and TRBJ2-7, with D uncertain. Per germline, CDR1 LNHDA and CDR2 SQIVND (reference sequence). Trimming left V 5 bases short and J 3 bases short, with 11 bases between. The CDR3 has 13 amino acids. The CDR3 sequence is CASSSGTGYEQYF. In DNA, the CDR3 is TGTGCCAGTAGTTCTGGCACGGGCTACGAGCAGTACTTC.

The chain uses TRBV19 and TRBJ1-2; TRBD1 might be the D (5 bases). CDR1 is LNHDA and CDR2 is SQIVND in the germline V gene (reference sequence). The CDR3 runs to 16 residues. Deletions cut 5 bases from V and 0 bases from J, with 16 bases between. This chain's CDR3 is CASSPRVREANYGYTF. In DNA form, the CDR3 reads TGTGCCAGTAGTCCGCGTGTCAGGGAAGCTAACTATGGCTACACCTTC.

CDR3 loop: CASSHWTSGREETQYF. Here the CDR3 DNA reads TGTGCCAGCAGCCATTGGACTAGCGGGAGGGAAGAGACCCAGTACTTC. The chain carries TRBV7-9 and TRBJ2-5; 15 nucleotides match TRBD2. Looked up from germline, CDR1 is SEHNR and CDR2 is FQNEAQ (reference sequence). The length of the CDR3 is 16 residues. J lost 3 bases, V lost 5 bases, and 4 bases had no gene match.

A remark on this clone: A single base separates this from a much larger clone, so it may be a read error. This rearrangement joins TRBV2 to TRBJ2-7; the D gene is possibly TRBD1 (5 bases). V lost 5 bases and J lost 0, with 8 bases in between. Germline values: CDR1 SNHLY, CDR2 FYNNEI. The CDR3 totals 13 residues. The CDR3 region has the DNA TGTGCCAGCAGTTCAGGGTCCTCCTACGAGCAGTACTTC. Its translation: CASSSGSSYEQYF.

The J gene is TRBJ2-7, the V gene TRBV5-1, with a possible D match to TRBD1 (6 bases). The CDR3 is made up of 15 amino acids. Trimming left V 0 bases short and J 2 bases short, with 12 bases between. Germline V gene data show CDR1 as SGHRS and CDR2 as YFSETQ. The CDR3: CASSLGWDMTYEQYF. In DNA form, the CDR3 reads TGCGCCAGCAGCTTGGGGTGGGACATGACCTACGAGCAGTACTTC. The variable domain in full, with the rest retrieved from reference TRBV5-1 and TRBJ2-7, is KAGVTQTPRYLIKTRGQQVTLSCSPISGHRSVSWYQQTPGQGLQFLFEYFSETQRNKGNFPGRFSGRQFSNSRSEMNVSTLELGDSALYLCASSLGWDMTYEQYFGPGTRLTVT.

The gene calls are TRBV5-4 and TRBJ2-5; TRBD1 agrees at 10 bases. CDR1 SGHNT and CDR2 YYREEE come from the germline V gene (reference sequence). V shed 3 bases, J shed 5 bases, and the junction held 4 bases outside the gene matches. The CDR3 runs 14 residues. CDR3 nucleotides: TGTGCCAGCAGCTCGGACAGGGGGTTTGAGACCCAGTACTTC. It translates to CASSSDRGFETQYF.

The chain employs TRBV9 and TRBJ2-3; no definite D call. Trimming stripped 4 bases from V and 2 bases from J, with 8 bases between. The CDR3 has 13 residues. Germline V gene sequence: CDR1 SGDLS, CDR2 YYNGEE. DNA for the CDR3: TGTGCCAGCAGCCCGCAATTCACAGATACGCAGTATTTT. Its translation: CASSPQFTDTQYF.

The chain uses TRBV4-2 and TRBJ2-2, with a tentative D call TRBD1 (5 bases). The germline V gene has CDR1 LGHNA and CDR2 YNFKEQ. Trimming stripped 0 bases from V and 7 bases from J, with 12 bases between. The CDR3 covers 15 residues. The DNA of the CDR3 is TGTGCCAGCAGCCAAGAAGGCAGGGTGGTCGGGGAGCTGTTTTTT. It yields the protein CASSQEGRVVGELFF.

This clone was recorded once. The rearrangement joins TRBV29-1 to TRBJ1-2; 11 bases match TRBD1. This CDR3 is built from 18 residues. Germline CDR1 reads SQVTM; CDR2 reads ANQGSEA. Unmatched junction bases numbered 9, after V lost 0 bases and J lost 0 bases. CDR3 sequence: CSVEDLRGQGVPNYGYTF. The CDR3 DNA reads TGCAGCGTTGAAGATCTACGGGGACAGGGGGTACCTAACTATGGCTACACCTTC.

J is TRBJ1-5 and V is TRBV6-2 or TRBV6-3; 8 bases match TRBD1. With V trimmed by 6 bases and J by 1 base, 8 bases remained unmatched. CDR3 size: 16 residues. Germline V gene data show CDR1 as MNHEY and CDR2 as SVGEGT. CDR3 nucleotide sequence: TGTGCCAGCAGCGAGACAGGGGTCCCGAGCAATCAGCCCCAGCATTTT. It specifies CASSETGVPSNQPQHF.

The chain recombines TRBV24-1 with TRBJ2-5; TRBD1 might be the D (5 bases). The CDR3 covers 14 residues. The germline V gene has CDR1 KGHDR and CDR2 SFDVKD. Deletions cut 2 bases from V and 5 bases from J, with 11 bases between. In DNA, the CDR3 is TGTGCCACCAGTGATTCGGACACCGGGGAGACCCAGTACTTC. Protein: CATSDSDTGETQYF.